These T cell receptor beta chains were read from a single sample in a study of blood T cell repertoires in COVID-19. Using immunoSEQ multiplex PCR, the repertoire was profiled, and TCRdb retains in-frame clones only, with some absent. The data contain some 200,000 clones, approximately 92% of them singletons. Specimen: PBMCs or T cells enriched from blood (not recorded which). These receptors originate from a woman between 18 and 29 years old in a cohort exposed to, infected with or recovered from COVID-19 (not recorded which). The CDR3 runs from the conserved cysteine through the conserved F or W. D genes are given only for firm matches. Rows may omit the clone size; those that give it use once, few, many or a size class.

J	D	size	V	CDR3	DNA
TRBJ1-2	.	.	TRBV7-3	CASSSGPGVGYTF	TGTGCCAGCAGCTCGGGACCAGGGGTAGGCTACACCTTC
TRBJ2-5	.	.	TRBV5-6	CASSSPSGETQYF	TGTGCCAGCAGCTCTCCTTCGGGGGAGACCCAGTACTTC
TRBJ2-3	TRBD2	.	TRBV24-1	CATSPWEGTPDTQYF	TGTGCCACCAGTCCCTGGGAGGGGACCCCAGATACGCAGTATTTT
TRBJ2-4	TRBD2	.	TRBV4-2	CASSQDGGGGGKNIQYF	TGTGCCAGCAGCCAAGACGGGGGGGGAGGTGGCAAAAACATTCAGTACTTC
TRBJ2-2	.	.	TRBV30	CAWSAKVLAESQANTGELFF	TGTGCCTGGAGTGCGAAGGTCTTAGCGGAGTCCCAGGCGAACACCGGGGAGCTGTTTTTT
TRBJ2-1	.	few	TRBV5-6	CASSLHDEQFF	TGTGCCAGCAGCTTACATGATGAGCAGTTCTTC
TRBJ2-7	.	.	TRBV6-5	CASSHTESYEQYF	TGTGCCAGCAGCCACACAGAGTCCTACGAGCAGTACTTC
TRBJ2-7	.	few	TRBV7-2	CASSLVYTTYEQYF	TGTGCCAGCAGCTTAGTGTACACGACCTACGAGCAGTACTTC
TRBJ2-7	.	.	TRBV6-5	CASAGLPSSYEQYF	TGTGCCAGCGCGGGACTTCCATCTTCCTACGAGCAGTACTTC
TRBJ1-6	TRBD1	few	TRBV10-1	CASSSGTGNSPLHF	TGCGCCAGCAGCTCGGGGACAGGGAATTCACCCCTCCACTTT
TRBJ1-5	TRBD1	.	TRBV28	CASRPGQGDDQPQHF	TGTGCCAGCAGGCCGGGACAGGGGGACGATCAGCCCCAGCATTTT
TRBJ1-5	TRBD1	.	TRBV7-9	CASSPGTVNQPQHF	TGTGCCAGCAGCCCAGGGACAGTCAATCAGCCCCAGCATTTT
TRBJ1-4	.	many	TRBV6-5	CASSLTGEKLFF	TGTGCCAGCAGTTTGACCGGGGAAAAACTGTTTTTT
TRBJ2-1	TRBD2	.	TRBV11-3	CASSLDLARGLADANEQFF	TGTGCCAGCAGCTTAGATCTCGCGCGGGGACTAGCGGATGCCAATGAGCAGTTCTTC
TRBJ2-1	TRBD2	.	TRBV9	CASSVDGGREGNEQFF	TGTGCCAGCAGCGTAGACGGTGGGAGGGAAGGCAATGAGCAGTTCTTC
TRBJ2-5	.	.	TRBV11-3	CASSLGEGETQYF	TGTGCCAGCAGCTTAGGTGAGGGAGAGACCCAGTACTTC
TRBJ1-4	.	.	TRBV19	CASSMKEGRNEKLFF	TGTGCCAGTAGTATGAAGGAGGGGCGGAACGAAAAACTGTTTTTT
TRBJ1-1	.	.	TRBV24-1	CATSDNMNTEAFF	TGTGCCACCAGTGACAACATGAACACTGAAGCTTTCTTT
TRBJ2-7	TRBD2	.	TRBV28	CASSLLAGHYEQYF	TGTGCCAGCAGCCTACTAGCGGGGCACTACGAGCAGTACTTC
TRBJ1-2	.	.	TRBV28	CASSFGGPSNYGYTF	TGTGCCAGCAGTTTTGGCGGCCCTTCTAACTATGGCTACACCTTC
TRBJ2-3	.	.	TRBV28	CASSFGELGTDTQYF	TGTGCCAGCAGTTTCGGGGAGTTAGGCACAGATACGCAGTATTTT
TRBJ1-3	.	few	TRBV18	CASSPPANYTGNTIYF	TGTGCCAGCTCACCACCGGCCAATTACACTGGAAACACCATATATTTT
TRBJ2-7	.	.	TRBV9	CASSPSGGQAYEQYF	TGTGCCAGCAGCCCGAGCGGCGGGCAGGCCTACGAGCAGTACTTC
TRBJ1-5	.	once	TRBV3-1/TRBV3-2	CASSPQGYSQPQHF	TGTGCCAGCAGCCCACAGGGTTATAGTCAGCCCCAGCATTTT
TRBJ2-5	TRBD2	.	TRBV9	CASSPGGLAGVPGRETQYF	TGTGCCAGCAGCCCCGGGGGGCTAGCGGGAGTCCCAGGCAGAGAGACCCAGTACTTC
TRBJ2-7	TRBD2	.	TRBV9	CASSASTSGRLGEQYF	TGTGCCAGCAGCGCCAGTACTAGCGGGAGATTGGGCGAGCAGTACTTC
TRBJ1-6	TRBD1	.	TRBV7-2	CASETKGARNSPLHF	TGTGCCAGCGAAACGAAGGGGGCGCGGAATTCACCCCTCCACTTT
TRBJ1-2	.	.	TRBV3-1/TRBV3-2	CASSQEIPDLAYGYTF	TGTGCCAGCAGCCAAGAGATTCCGGACTTAGCGTATGGCTACACCTTC
TRBJ1-5	.	once	TRBV7-2	CASSTWTEQPQHF	TGTGCCAGCAGCACTTGGACAGAACAGCCCCAGCATTTT
TRBJ1-3	.	.	TRBV15	CATSRDAGTGNTIYF	TGTGCCACCAGCAGAGATGCAGGGACAGGAAACACCATATATTTT